The next 25 T cell receptor beta chains were all read from a single sample in a study of response to subunit inactivated influenza vaccine (dated by TCRdb to the late 2010s). The method was RT-PCR. The run used an Illumina HiSeq 2500. TCRdb took the public reads, trimmed them with fastp at Q25, ran MiXCR for clone calling and kept in-frame beta chains. Rows merge per CDR3 protein into single entries with the most common DNA and genes. Counted in this sample were 180,000 or so distinct CDR3 sequences; over 9.5% of them appeared once. 25% to 30% of the sample lies in the top ten. The sample was also reused in another study, on T cells expressing NK-cell markers. The second study's paper adds: The TCR beta cDNA libraries were made using 5'RACE template switching, a step that added both a universal primer site and unique molecular identifiers.

This sample comprised CD8+ T cells sorted from PBMCs, obtained 11 to 12 days after vaccination. All receptors derive from a man in his fifties or sixties who received an inactivated influenza vaccine. Donor details come from another sample of the same person, matched by shared clones.

The gene calls are TRBV10-1 and TRBJ2-1, with TRBD1 identical over 7 bases. After removal of 3 bases from V and 0 bases from J, the junction contained 2 bases not matched to a gene. CDR3 length: 15 residues. Looked up from germline, CDR1 is WNHNN and CDR2 is SYGVQD (reference sequence). CDR3 loop: CASSDDRASYNEQFF. The CDR3 DNA is TGCGCCAGCAGTGATGACAGGGCCTCCTACAATGAGCAGTTCTTC.

This clonotype turned up a few times. V gene TRBV6-1 combines with J gene TRBJ2-1, with D perhaps matching TRBD2 (5 bases). The V gene lost 6 bases and the J gene lost 0 bases, with 12 bases spanning the gap. There are 15 residues in the CDR3. Germline CDR1 and CDR2: MNHNS and SASEGT. The CDR3 DNA reads TGTGCCAGCAGCCACGGGGTGAACTCCTACAATGAGCAGTTCTTC. It specifies CASSHGVNSYNEQFF.

The rearrangement uses TRBV6-2 or TRBV6-3 and TRBJ2-3, with 8 nucleotides matching TRBD2. Losses at the gene ends were 4 bases for V and 0 bases for J; bases not matched to a gene: 9. This CDR3 comprises 17 residues. The V gene's germline CDR1 is MNHEY and CDR2 SVGEGT. CDR3 nucleotides: TGTGCCAGCAGTTTTCCCCGAGCGGGAGTTAGCACAGATACGCAGTATTTT. Translation: CASSFPRAGVSTDTQYF.

The rearrangement uses TRBV28 and TRBJ2-3; TRBD1 might be the D (6 bases). V was trimmed by 6 bases and J by 0 bases, leaving 19 bases between them. The CDR3 spans 17 residues. Germline CDR1 MDHEN, CDR2 SYDVKM. The CDR3, as DNA: TGTGCCAGCAGCTATTCCCGGACAGCAACTAGCACAGATACGCAGTATTTT. Translated, it gives CASSYSRTATSTDTQYF.

This clonotype has more than one count but fewer than ten. The V gene is TRBV9, the J gene TRBJ2-7; D is unresolved. The CDR3 has 14 amino acids. Trimming removed 0 bases from V and 2 bases from J, with 9 bases in between. CDR1 is SGDLS and CDR2 is YYNGEE in the germline V gene. The CDR3 spells CASSVASGTYEQYF. The DNA for the CDR3 is TGTGCCAGCAGCGTAGCTTCAGGAACCTACGAGCAGTACTTC.

In this sample, this clonotype turned up a few times. The J gene is TRBJ1-3, the V gene TRBV12-3 or TRBV12-4; D possibly corresponds to TRBD1 (5 bases). The CDR3 is 16 residues long. With 3 bases removed from V and 0 bases from J, the gap between germline ends came to 12 bases. The CDR3 DNA follows: TGTGCCAGCAGTTTGGAGGGACGGATCTCTGGAAACACCATATATTTT. Translated, it gives CASSLEGRISGNTIYF.

This clonotype was recorded a few times. J is TRBJ1-1 and V is TRBV7-9; TRBD1 might be the D (6 bases). V gave up 5 bases and J gave up 4 bases, with 11 bases separating them. CDR1 and CDR2 from the germline V gene are SEHNR and FQNEAQ (reference sequence). CDR3 length: 13 residues. CDR3 sequence reads: CASSRNRATEAFF. The CDR3 DNA is TGTGCCAGCAGCCGGAACAGGGCCACTGAAGCTTTCTTT.

This clonotype came up a few times. The CDR3 DNA reads TGCGCCAGCAGCCCCCGACAGGGCTTAGAACTGTTTTTT. This codes for CASSPRQGLELFF. The genes are TRBV4-3 and TRBJ1-4, with 7 bases that match TRBD1. In germline, CDR1 is LGHNA, CDR2 YSLEER. V dropped 4 bases and J dropped 12; count of bases not matched to a gene: 8. CDR3 length: 13 amino acids.

This clonotype came up a few times. The chain carries TRBV3-1 and TRBJ2-1; 7 nucleotides match TRBD2. The CDR3 spans 17 residues. V lost 0 bases, J lost 7 bases, and 12 bases stayed unmatched. Germline CDR1 reads LGHDT; CDR2 reads YNNKEL (reference sequence). CDR3 sequence: CASSQDVGRAWRNEQFF. The DNA for the CDR3 is TGTGCCAGCAGCCAAGACGTAGGGAGGGCCTGGAGGAATGAGCAGTTCTTC.

V usage is TRBV7-8 and J usage is TRBJ2-1; 10 bases fit TRBD1. V gave up 2 bases and J gave up 0 bases; unmatched junction bases: 10. CDR1 and CDR2 (germline): SGHVS, FQNEAQ. The CDR3 covers 19 residues. The CDR3: CASSLWGQGFKSSYNEQFF. The CDR3 coding sequence is TGTGCCAGCAGCTTATGGGGACAGGGGTTCAAGAGCTCCTACAATGAGCAGTTCTTC.

This clonotype was found a few times. The rearrangement links TRBV12-3 or TRBV12-4 to TRBJ1-5; tentative D call: TRBD1 (5 bases). The CDR3 has 17 amino acids. Trimming shortened V by 3 bases and J by 4 bases, and 19 bases separated the two germline ends. This CDR3 is CASSFGPGRQPNQPQHF. The CDR3 coding sequence is TGTGCCAGCAGTTTTGGGCCAGGGAGACAGCCGAATCAGCCCCAGCATTTT.

The chain has TRBV12-3 or TRBV12-4 and TRBJ2-6; the match to TRBD1 covers 8 bases. J was trimmed by 4 bases and V by 7 bases; bases with no gene match: 12. CDR3 size: 17 residues. The CDR3 coding sequence is TGTGCCAGCACCGGGACAGGCCCCTGGAGGGGGGCCAACGTCCTGACTTTC. Translation gives CASTGTGPWRGANVLTF.

Concerning this clonotype itself: This sequence may be a read error, since a much larger clone differs from it by one base. This likely comes from a read error, as the CDR3 has no conserved phenylalanine or tryptophan at its end. The chain uses TRBV5-1 and TRBJ2-7; D call uncertain. The CDR3 contains 12 residues. Trimming removed 3 bases from V and 5 bases from J, with 9 bases in between. The germline V gene encodes CDR1 SGHRS and CDR2 YFSETQ. For the CDR3, the DNA is TGCGCCAGCAGCTCCGGATTTCACGAGCAGTACTTA. This encodes CASSSGFHEQYL.

This clonotype came up many times. The chain joins TRBV2 to TRBJ1-1; unclear D gene. CDR3 length equals 14 residues. Trimming took 1 base from V and 5 from J, leaving 11 bases between them. Germline loops: CDR1 SNHLY, CDR2 FYNNEI. The CDR3 loop reads CASSEVTSPTEAFF. The CDR3 DNA reads TGTGCCAGCAGTGAAGTCACATCCCCGACTGAAGCTTTCTTT.

V is TRBV4-3 and J is TRBJ1-1, with D possibly TRBD1 on 6 matching bases. This CDR3 contains 15 residues. CDR1 LGHNA and CDR2 YSLEER come from the germline V gene. V was pared by 0 bases and J by 7 bases, with 15 bases between. CDR3 DNA: TGCGCCAGCAGCCAAGAGGGCAGGGGACATGATGAAGCTTTCTTT. Translation gives CASSQEGRGHDEAFF.

This clonotype was counted between two and nine times. The gene calls are TRBV5-6 and TRBJ1-6; D may be TRBD1 (5 bases). This CDR3 spans 14 amino acids. With 0 bases removed from V and 10 bases from J, the gap between germline ends came to 11 bases. Germline CDR1 and CDR2: SGHDT and YYEEEE. This CDR3 is CASSLVAGLSPLHF. CDR3 in DNA: TGTGCCAGCAGCTTGGTCGCAGGGCTATCACCCCTCCACTTT.

The V and J genes are TRBV24-1 and TRBJ2-2; no reliable D call. V was clipped by 3 bases and J by 4 bases, with 5 bases between them. The CDR3 length is 13 residues. CDR1 and CDR2 (germline): KGHDR, SFDVKD. The CDR3 DNA follows: TGTGCCACCAGTGATAGTAGCACCGGGGAGCTGTTTTTT. Protein sequence: CATSDSSTGELFF.

This clonotype was seen many times. The V gene is TRBV7-9, the J gene TRBJ2-4; 9 bases are shared with TRBD1. The CDR3 extends over 16 amino acids. Germline values: CDR1 SEHNR, CDR2 FQNEAQ (reference sequence). J was trimmed by 1 base and V by 5 bases; bases with no gene match: 6. CDR3 amino acids: CASSRRQGEAKNIQYF. Written as DNA, the CDR3 is TGTGCCAGCAGCCGCAGACAGGGGGAGGCCAAAAACATTCAGTACTTC. Full variable domain (outside the CDR3, taken from reference TRBV7-9 and TRBJ2-4): DTGVSQNPRHKITKRGQNVTFRCDPISEHNRLYWYRQTLGQGPEFLTYFQNEAQLEKSRLLSDRFSAERPKGSFSTLEIQRTEQGDSAMYLCASSRRQGEAKNIQYFGAGTRLSVL.

This clonotype was observed a handful of times. The chain employs TRBV15 and TRBJ2-7, with unresolved D. The CDR3 is made up of 13 amino acids. Trimming left V 0 bases short and J 3 bases short, with 6 bases between. The germline gives CDR1 LNHNV, CDR2 YYDKDF (reference sequence). The CDR3 here is CATSRDPIYEQYF. In DNA, the CDR3 is TGTGCCACCAGCAGAGACCCAATCTACGAGCAGTACTTC.

Many counts were recorded for this clonotype. The chain is built from TRBV29-1 and TRBJ2-7; 9 bases fit TRBD2. The V and J ends lost 4 bases and 3 bases, in that order; junction bases with no gene match: 7. The CDR3 runs 14 residues. Germline V lookup: CDR1 SQVTM, CDR2 ANQGSEA. The CDR3 sequence is CSVGNWREGYEQYF. The CDR3 DNA sequence: TGCAGCGTTGGGAATTGGCGGGAGGGCTACGAGCAGTACTTC.

The J gene is TRBJ2-2, the V gene TRBV11-2; 8 nucleotides line up with TRBD1. Germline trimming cut 2 bases from V and 5 bases from J; bases unmatched to any gene: 7. Germline CDR1 and CDR2: SGHAT and FQNNGV. The CDR3 is 16 residues long. CDR3 sequence (DNA): TGTGCCAGCAGCTTAATACGACAGGGGATTACCGGGGAGCTGTTTTTT. Protein: CASSLIRQGITGELFF.

A few counts support this clonotype. This sequence joins TRBV4-3 and TRBJ2-2, with TRBD1 matching 8 bases. This CDR3 comprises 17 residues. Germline lookup yields CDR1 LGHNA and CDR2 YSLEER. J gave up 6 bases and V 0 bases, and 9 bases lay outside the gene matches. Here the CDR3 reads CASSQDLGTGVSGELFF. Written as DNA, the CDR3 is TGCGCCAGCAGCCAAGACCTCGGGACAGGTGTTTCCGGGGAGCTGTTTTTT.

DNA for the CDR3: TGTGCCAGCAGACCCTCTAGCGGGGGAAAAGATACGCAGTATTTT. Translated: CASRPSSGGKDTQYF. V usage is TRBV11-2 and J usage is TRBJ2-3; 10 bases map to TRBD2. CDR1 and CDR2 (germline): SGHAT, FQNNGV. CDR3 length equals 15 residues. Losses at the gene ends were 6 bases for V and 5 bases for J; bases not matched to a gene: 8. Complete variable domain (other parts from reference TRBV11-2 and TRBJ2-3): EAGVAQSPRYKIIEKRQSVAFWCNPISGHATLYWYQQILGQGPKLLIQFQNNGVVDDSQLPKDRFSAERLKGVDSTLKIQPAKLEDSAVYLCASRPSSGGKDTQYFGPGTRLTVL.

This clonotype was seen a handful of times. CDR3 coding DNA: TGTGCCACCACCCCCGAGGCGGGACTCGCGGAGCAGTACTTC. This encodes CATTPEAGLAEQYF. This chain uses TRBV10-3 with TRBJ2-7; D is possibly TRBD2 (6 bases). The CDR3 spans 14 residues. The germline V gene has CDR1 ENHRY and CDR2 SYGVKD. Trimming removed 10 bases at V and 7 bases at J, with 23 bases between.

This clonotype was found a few times. The rearrangement joins TRBV27 to TRBJ2-7, with TRBD1 as a possible D gene (6 bases). CDR1 and CDR2 from the germline V gene are MNHEY and SMNVEV (reference sequence). V was cut by 11 bases and J by 5 bases, with 25 bases left in between. The CDR3 covers 15 residues. Written as DNA, the CDR3 is TGTGCCGCAAGCCCGAGTCGGACAGCCGGCCACGAGCAGTACTTC. Its protein product is CAASPSRTAGHEQYF.